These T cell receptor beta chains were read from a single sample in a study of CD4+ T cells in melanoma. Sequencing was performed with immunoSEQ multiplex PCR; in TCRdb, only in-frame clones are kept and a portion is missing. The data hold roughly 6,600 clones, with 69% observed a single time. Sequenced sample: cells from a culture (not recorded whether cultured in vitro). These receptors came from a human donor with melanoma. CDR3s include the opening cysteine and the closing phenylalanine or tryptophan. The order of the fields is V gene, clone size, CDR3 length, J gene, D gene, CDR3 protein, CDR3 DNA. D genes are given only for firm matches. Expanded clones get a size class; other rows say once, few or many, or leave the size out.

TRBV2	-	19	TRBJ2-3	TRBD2	CASSEGLAGKGVVGDTQYF	TGTGCCAGCAGTGAAGGACTAGCGGGGAAAGGGGTCGTAGGAGATACGCAGTATTTT
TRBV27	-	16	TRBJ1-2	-	CASTSLGTGTLHGYTF	TGTGCCAGCACCTCTCTCGGGACCGGGACATTACATGGCTACACCTTC
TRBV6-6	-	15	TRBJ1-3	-	CASSYMGDSGNTIYF	TGTGCCAGCAGTTACATGGGAGACTCTGGAAACACCATATATTTT
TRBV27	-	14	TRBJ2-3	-	CASSSGAGTDTQYF	TGTGCCAGCAGTTCCGGGGCGGGCACAGATACGCAGTATTTT
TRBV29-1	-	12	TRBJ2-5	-	CSVVAGQETQYF	TGCAGCGTTGTTGCAGGCCAAGAGACCCAGTACTTC
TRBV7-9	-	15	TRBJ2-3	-	CASSYSRYSTDTQYF	TGTGCCAGCAGCTACTCCCGGTATAGCACAGATACGCAGTATTTT
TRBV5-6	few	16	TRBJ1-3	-	CASSLDLGPGGNTIYF	TGTGCCAGCAGCTTGGATCTGGGTCCAGGGGGAAACACCATATATTTT
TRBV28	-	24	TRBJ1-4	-	CASSLYTPTSGRVGRLATNEKLFF	TGTGCCAGCAGTTTATATACCCCCACCTCCGGCAGGGTGGGCCGACTCGCAACTAATGAAAAACTGTTTTTT
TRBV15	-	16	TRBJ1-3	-	CATSRAPGVRGNTIYF	TGTGCCACCAGCAGGGCCCCAGGGGTTCGTGGAAACACCATATATTTT
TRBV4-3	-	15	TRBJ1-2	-	CASSQGRAGNYGYTF	TGCGCCAGCAGCCAAGGCCGTGCAGGGAACTATGGCTACACCTTC
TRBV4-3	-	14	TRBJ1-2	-	CASSPLVGEGGYTF	TGCGCCAGCAGCCCCCTGGTCGGGGAGGGTGGCTACACCTTC
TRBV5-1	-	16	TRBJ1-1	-	CASSLEWAGANTEAFF	TGCGCCAGCAGCTTGGAGTGGGCCGGGGCGAACACTGAAGCTTTCTTT
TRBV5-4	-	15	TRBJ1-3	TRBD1	CASGIQGLLGNTIYF	TGTGCCAGCGGAATACAGGGGCTCTTAGGAAACACCATATATTTT
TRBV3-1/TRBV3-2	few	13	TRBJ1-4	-	CASSQEGRRKLFF	TGTGCCAGCAGCCAAGAGGGGAGGAGAAAACTGTTTTTT
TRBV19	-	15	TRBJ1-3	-	CASSIRTAPGNTIYF	TGTGCCAGTAGTATCCGGACGGCTCCTGGAAACACCATATATTTT
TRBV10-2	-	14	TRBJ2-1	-	CASSEGPDYNEQFF	TGCGCCAGCAGTGAGGGCCCGGACTACAATGAGCAGTTCTTC
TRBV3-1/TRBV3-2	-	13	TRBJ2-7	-	CASSQRQTYEQYF	TGTGCCAGCAGCCAGCGACAAACCTACGAGCAGTACTTC
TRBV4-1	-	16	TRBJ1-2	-	CASSQDSGWRGYGYTF	TGCGCCAGCAGCCAAGATTCAGGGTGGCGGGGGTATGGCTACACCTTC
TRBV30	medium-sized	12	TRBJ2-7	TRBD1	CAWTGQGYEQYF	TGTGCCTGGACGGGACAGGGTTACGAGCAGTACTTC
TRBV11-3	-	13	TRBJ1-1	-	CASSVGWDTEAFF	TGTGCCAGCAGCGTCGGGTGGGACACTGAAGCTTTCTTT
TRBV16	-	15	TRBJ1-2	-	CASSQSRDGLYGYTF	TGTGCCAGCAGCCAATCCCGGGACGGCTTATATGGCTACACCTTC
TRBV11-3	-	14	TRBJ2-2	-	CASSVRGRTGELFF	TGTGCCAGCAGCGTTCGGGGACGGACCGGGGAGCTGTTTTTT
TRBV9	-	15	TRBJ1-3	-	CASSVGADLGNTIYF	TGTGCCAGCAGCGTAGGGGCCGACCTCGGAAACACCATATATTTT